The 21 T cell receptor beta chains presented below share a single source sample, sequenced in a study of T cell changes during pregnancy in multiple sclerosis. Here immunoSEQ multiplex PCR was the method, and the copy in TCRdb shows in-frame clones only, minus some. Among approximately 63,000 clones listed, roughly 92% were seen once. The sample here was peripheral blood, taken in the third trimester of pregnancy. Receptors originate from a female donor in good health, enrolled as a control in a pregnancy study.

The J gene is TRBJ2-5, the V gene TRBV28; no reliable D call. The germline CDR1 and CDR2 sequences are MDHEN and SYDVKM. Trimming took off 3 bases at V and 7 bases at J, with 12 bases between the two ends. The CDR3 extends over 13 amino acids. CDR3 region: CASSLPGLGTQYF. CDR3 coding DNA: TGTGCCAGCAGTTTGCCGGGTTTAGGGACCCAGTACTTC.

The chain combines TRBV28 with TRBJ2-2, with 7 bases fitting TRBD1. Germline values: CDR1 MDHEN, CDR2 SYDVKM. The trim removed 3 bases at V and 5 bases at J, leaving 3 bases unmatched. This CDR3 spans 14 amino acids. The CDR3 nucleotides read TGTGCCAGCAGTTTCGCAGGGGGAACCGGGGAGCTGTTTTTT. It specifies CASSFAGGTGELFF. The full variable domain, rest sourced from reference TRBV28 and TRBJ2-2, is DVKVTQSSRYLVKRTGEKVFLECVQDMDHENMFWYRQDPGLGLRLIYFSYDVKMKEKGDIPEGYSVSREKKERFSLILESASTNQTSMYLCASSFAGGTGELFFGEGSRLTVL.

The J gene is TRBJ2-5, the V gene TRBV7-3, with a tentative D call TRBD2 (5 bases). V lost 2 bases and J lost 0, with 10 bases in between. The CDR3 runs 15 residues. Germline-derived CDR1 and CDR2 are SGHTA and FQGTGA. The CDR3 nucleotides are TGTGCCAGCAGCTTATTTATCGGGGACCAAGAGACCCAGTACTTC. Translated: CASSLFIGDQETQYF.

The gene calls are TRBV27 and TRBJ1-1, with TRBD1 as a possible D gene (5 bases). V dropped 6 bases and J dropped 1 base, with 15 bases sitting between them. Germline-derived CDR1 and CDR2 are MNHEY and SMNVEV (reference sequence). CDR3 length: 15 residues. The CDR3 sequence: CASSRLRQPNTEAFF. The CDR3 DNA sequence: TGTGCCAGCAGCCGTTTAAGACAGCCGAACACTGAAGCTTTCTTT.

The chain links TRBV6-5 to TRBJ2-5; weak D call: TRBD2 (6 bases). Germline lookup yields CDR1 MNHEY and CDR2 SVGAGI. The CDR3 covers 13 residues. Deletions cut 8 bases from V and 3 bases from J, with 13 bases between. Here the CDR3 DNA reads TGTGCCAGCGGGTCCCGGGGGAAAGAGACCCAGTACTTC. It codes for CASGSRGKETQYF.

This sequence joins TRBV7-9 and TRBJ1-4; TRBD1 is a possible D gene (6 bases). In germline, CDR1 is SEHNR, CDR2 FQNEAQ (reference sequence). CDR3 length equals 15 residues. Trimming pared 1 base from V and 5 bases from J, leaving 11 bases between. Here the CDR3 reads CASSLGGRGNEKLFF. CDR3 in DNA: TGTGCCAGCAGCTTAGGAGGCAGGGGCAATGAAAAACTGTTTTTT. Using reference TRBV7-9 and TRBJ1-4 for the parts outside the CDR3, the full variable domain is DTGVSQNPRHKITKRGQNVTFRCDPISEHNRLYWYRQTLGQGPEFLTYFQNEAQLEKSRLLSDRFSAERPKGSFSTLEIQRTEQGDSAMYLCASSLGGRGNEKLFFGSGTQLSVL.

The chain recombines TRBV27 with TRBJ2-5; 7 bases match TRBD2. V was pared by 6 bases and J by 5 bases, with 6 bases of the junction left unmatched. Germline V gene data show CDR1 as MNHEY and CDR2 as SMNVEV (reference sequence). The CDR3 sequence is 13 residues long. The CDR3 region has the DNA TGTGCCAGCAGCCCACTAGCGAGTGAGACCCAGTACTTC. It translates to CASSPLASETQYF.

The chain combines TRBV5-4 with TRBJ2-7, with 7 bases lining up with TRBD1. Germline V gives CDR1 SGHNT, CDR2 YYREEE (reference sequence). Unmatched junction bases numbered 11, after V lost 5 bases and J lost 0 bases. This CDR3 has 16 amino acids. For the CDR3, the DNA is TGTGCCAGCAGTAACGGGACAGCGGCGTTCTCCTACGAGCAGTACTTC. This translates into CASSNGTAAFSYEQYF.

The chain recombines TRBV27 with TRBJ2-1; a weak D match, TRBD1 (6 bases). With 6 bases removed from V and 4 bases from J, the gap between germline ends came to 16 bases. The CDR3 consists of 15 residues. CDR1 MNHEY and CDR2 SMNVEV come from the germline V gene (reference sequence). CDR3 sequence: CASRRPGAEYNEQFF. In DNA, the CDR3 is TGTGCCAGCAGACGCCCAGGGGCAGAGTACAATGAGCAGTTCTTC.

The chain has TRBV14 and TRBJ2-4; possible D gene TRBD2, 6 bases. The germline V gene encodes CDR1 SGHDN and CDR2 FVKESK. The CDR3 runs 15 residues. Trimming took off 3 bases at V and 2 bases at J, with 11 bases between the two ends. CDR3: CASSQLRGSKNIQYF. CDR3 DNA: TGTGCCAGCAGCCAGCTCCGGGGGTCCAAAAACATTCAGTACTTC.

This chain joins TRBV28 and TRBJ2-7, with 7 bases identical to TRBD1. CDR1 MDHEN and CDR2 SYDVKM come from the germline V gene. The CDR3 spans 13 residues. V was pared by 5 bases and J by 3 bases, with 4 bases of the junction left unmatched. The CDR3 sequence: CASSDRTGYEQYF. CDR3 coding DNA: TGTGCCAGCAGTGACAGGACAGGCTACGAGCAGTACTTC.

The V call is TRBV7-9, the J call TRBJ1-5; D uncertain. Germline assignment: CDR1 SEHNR and CDR2 FQNEAQ (reference sequence). V was pared by 5 bases and J by 6 bases, with 11 bases between. The CDR3 sequence is 13 residues long. The CDR3 spells CASSGDRSQPQHF. The CDR3 DNA reads TGTGCCAGCAGCGGAGATAGGAGTCAGCCCCAGCATTTT. Full variable domain (missing parts from reference TRBV7-9 and TRBJ1-5): DTGVSQNPRHKITKRGQNVTFRCDPISEHNRLYWYRQTLGQGPEFLTYFQNEAQLEKSRLLSDRFSAERPKGSFSTLEIQRTEQGDSAMYLCASSGDRSQPQHFGDGTRLSIL.

The chain recombines TRBV6-6 with TRBJ2-7, with 11 nucleotides matching TRBD2. Germline V gene data show CDR1 as MNHNY and CDR2 as SVGAGI (reference sequence). V shed 11 bases and J 2 bases; nucleotides not matched to a gene: 5. This CDR3 spans 13 amino acids. The chain's CDR3 is CACASGRTYEQYF. The DNA of the CDR3 is TGTGCCTGTGCTAGCGGGAGGACCTACGAGCAGTACTTC.

This clone was found once. This chain uses TRBV19 with TRBJ2-1, with TRBD2 matching 8 bases. The length of the CDR3 is 15 residues. V shed 3 bases and J 4 bases; nucleotides not matched to a gene: 5. From germline, CDR1 is LNHDA and CDR2 SQIVND (reference sequence). The CDR3 DNA reads TGTGCCAGTAGTATGGATGGCGGGAGGTACAATGAGCAGTTCTTC. Translating gives CASSMDGGRYNEQFF.

The V and J genes are TRBV5-1 and TRBJ1-2; the D gene is possibly TRBD1 (5 bases). Germline CDR1 reads SGHRS; CDR2 reads YFSETQ. V was trimmed by 0 bases and J by 8 bases, leaving 11 bases between them. The CDR3 totals 13 residues. This chain's CDR3 is CASSLVQGGGYTF. DNA of the CDR3: TGCGCCAGCAGCTTGGTCCAGGGTGGGGGCTACACCTTC.

This clone was seen a single time. The chain carries TRBV7-2 and TRBJ1-2; 9 nucleotides align to TRBD1. Looked up from germline, CDR1 is SGHTA and CDR2 is FQGNSA. CDR3 length: 14 residues. Trimming removed 3 bases from V and 14 bases from J; junction bases left unmatched: 13. The CDR3 sequence: CASSFGRTGAPGTF. In DNA, the CDR3 is TGTGCCAGCAGCTTTGGACGGACAGGGGCGCCCGGAACCTTC.

This chain connects TRBV18 to TRBJ2-1; 10 nucleotides match TRBD1. Losses at the gene ends were 3 bases for V and 4 bases for J; bases not matched to a gene: 6. Germline V CDR1 and CDR2: KGHSH, LQKENI. The CDR3 consists of 16 residues. CDR3 residues: CASSPAPGQGYNEQFF. CDR3 nucleotides: TGTGCCAGCTCACCTGCCCCGGGACAGGGGTACAATGAGCAGTTCTTC.

The V call is TRBV27, the J call TRBJ2-1; D possibly corresponds to TRBD2 (5 bases). From germline, CDR1 is MNHEY and CDR2 SMNVEV (reference sequence). This CDR3 contains 15 residues. V lost 3 bases and J lost 8, with 17 bases in between. CDR3 in amino acids: CASSLMAGNEDEQFF. Written as DNA, the CDR3 is TGTGCCAGCAGTTTGATGGCGGGCAATGAAGATGAGCAGTTCTTC.

The CDR3 reads CASSYRSGGGGQPQHF. For the CDR3, the DNA is TGTGCCAGTAGTTATCGCTCTGGGGGGGGCGGTCAGCCCCAGCATTTT. V usage is TRBV19 and J usage is TRBJ1-5, with D perhaps matching TRBD1 (6 bases). The CDR3 has 16 amino acids. Germline V gene lookup returns CDR1 LNHDA and CDR2 SQIVND (reference sequence). The ends were cut back, 5 bases at V and 6 bases at J, with 20 bases in the middle.

The CDR3 sequence is CSVGRGQTPETQYF. In DNA form, the CDR3 reads TGCAGCGTTGGTCGAGGGCAGACCCCCGAGACCCAGTACTTC. J is TRBJ2-5 and V is TRBV29-1; TRBD2 is a possible D gene (5 bases). This CDR3 has 14 residues. V was shortened by 4 bases and J by 5 bases, with 17 bases between the two germline ends. Germline assignment: CDR1 SQVTM and CDR2 ANQGSEA. The full variable domain, its missing parts supplied by reference TRBV29-1 and TRBJ2-5, is SAVISQKPSRDICQRGTSLTIQCQVDSQVTMMFWYRQQPGQSLTLIATANQGSEATYESGFVIDKFPISRPNLTFSTLTVSNMSPEDSSIYLCSVGRGQTPETQYFGPGTRLLVL.

The V call is TRBV27, the J call TRBJ2-7; no clear D. The CDR3 has 13 residues. In germline, CDR1 is MNHEY, CDR2 SMNVEV (reference sequence). Trimming took 6 bases from V and 0 from J, leaving 9 bases between them. Here the CDR3 reads CASRSRGSYEQYF. In DNA, the CDR3 is TGTGCCAGCAGGTCCCGCGGCTCCTACGAGCAGTACTTC.